This TCR beta chain was identified during a study of blood T cell repertoires in COVID-19. Overall study context: The study drew acute and convalescent COVID-19 samples from the United States, Italy and Spain. PBMCs, B-cell-depleted T cells, or T cells provided the cDNA or gDNA that made up the material.

Germline values: CDR1 SEHNR, CDR2 FQNEAQ (reference sequence). Trimming cost V 1 base and J 1 base, with 22 bases left between them. This CDR3 has 19 amino acids. Per the original data handling: Using reference gene primer amplification, nucleated cell counts were estimated. TCRdb's table, derived via immunoSEQ multiplex PCR, lists solely in-frame clones and lacks some. That table furnishes V, J and clone size, whereas the DNA furnished D and trimming. The sample records some 99,000 clones, approximately 82% being singletons. V is TRBV7-9 and J is TRBJ1-1; D may be TRBD1 (6 bases). Sequenced input: peripheral blood. This sequence was found in a woman of 80 years or more with active or convalescent COVID-19. Written as DNA, the CDR3 is TGTGCCAGCAGCTTAGGGCGGGGGGCCACAAGGGGCCGGAACACTGAAGCTTTCTTT. Its protein product is CASSLGRGATRGRNTEAFF.